This T cell receptor (beta chain) was obtained from a study of blood T cells in healthy people across ages. Study summary: There was about one barcoded beta molecule captured by template switching per two T cells. Findings and limits, study-wide: A roughly linear fall in TCR beta diversity per million T cells was seen with increasing age. There were more naive CD4+ cells and higher diversity in long-lived donors than in aged donors.

The V gene's germline CDR1 is DFQATT and CDR2 SNEGSKA (reference sequence). There are 14 residues in the CDR3. V lost 4 bases to trimming and J lost 7 bases, with 17 bases between them. Concerning this clonotype itself: The target antigen is unknown.

PCR was performed a second time for about 7 to 11 cycles using a sample-barcoded 5' primer and a J-beta primer mix. TCRdb used MiXCR to reprocess the 5' RACE reads, holding one entry per CDR3 protein. The repertoire holds roughly 500,000 distinct CDR3 sequences, around 24% seen once, with 8.7% in the top ten. This same sample was also part of a study on T cells of mothers and their children. According to that study: A few healthy Caucasian mothers and their six children were the donors.

The material sequenced was blood. This chain uses TRBV20-1 with TRBJ2-4, with D possibly being TRBD1 or TRBD2 (5 bases each). This sequence was found in a boy between 10 and 17 years old in good health. The CDR3: CSATSGSGTNIQYF. The CDR3 bases are TGCAGTGCTACCTCCGGGTCCGGGACCAACATTCAGTACTTC.